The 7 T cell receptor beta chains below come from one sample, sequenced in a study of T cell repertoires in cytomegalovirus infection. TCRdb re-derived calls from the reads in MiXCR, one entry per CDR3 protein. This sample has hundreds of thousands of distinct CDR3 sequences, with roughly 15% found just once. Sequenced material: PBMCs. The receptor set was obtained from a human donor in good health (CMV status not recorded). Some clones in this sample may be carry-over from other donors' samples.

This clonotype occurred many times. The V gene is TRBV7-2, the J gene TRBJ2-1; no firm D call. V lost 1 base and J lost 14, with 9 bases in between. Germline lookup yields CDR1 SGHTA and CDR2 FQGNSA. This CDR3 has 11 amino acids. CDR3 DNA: TGTGCCAGCAGCTTAGATCTGAAAAAGTTCTTC. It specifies CASSLDLKKFF.

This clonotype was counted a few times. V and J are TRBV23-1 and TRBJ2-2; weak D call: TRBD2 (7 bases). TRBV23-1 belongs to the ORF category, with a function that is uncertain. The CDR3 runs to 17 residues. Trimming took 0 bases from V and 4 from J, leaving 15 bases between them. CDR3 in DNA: TGCGCCAGCAGTCAATCGATCCGGGGGGCGAGCACCGGGGAGCTGTTTTTT. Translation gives CASSQSIRGASTGELFF.

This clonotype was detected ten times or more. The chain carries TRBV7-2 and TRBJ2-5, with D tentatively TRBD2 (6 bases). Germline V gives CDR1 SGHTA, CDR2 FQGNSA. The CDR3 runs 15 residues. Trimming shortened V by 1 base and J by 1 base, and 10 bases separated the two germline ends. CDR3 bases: TGTGCCAGCAGCTTAGGGCCGGGACTCCAAGAGACCCAGTACTTC. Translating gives CASSLGPGLQETQYF.

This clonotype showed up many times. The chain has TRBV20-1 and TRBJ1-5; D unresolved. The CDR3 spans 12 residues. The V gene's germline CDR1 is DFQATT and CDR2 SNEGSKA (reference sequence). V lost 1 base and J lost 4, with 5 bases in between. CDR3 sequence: CSARVPNQPQHF. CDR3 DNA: TGCAGTGCTAGAGTCCCGAATCAGCCCCAGCATTTT.

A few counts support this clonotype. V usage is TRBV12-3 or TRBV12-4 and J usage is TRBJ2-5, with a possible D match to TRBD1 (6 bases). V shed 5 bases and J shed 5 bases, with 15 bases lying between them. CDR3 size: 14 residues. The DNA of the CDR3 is TGTGCCAGCAGTCCCGGAACAGGGATTGAGACCCAGTACTTC. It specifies CASSPGTGIETQYF.

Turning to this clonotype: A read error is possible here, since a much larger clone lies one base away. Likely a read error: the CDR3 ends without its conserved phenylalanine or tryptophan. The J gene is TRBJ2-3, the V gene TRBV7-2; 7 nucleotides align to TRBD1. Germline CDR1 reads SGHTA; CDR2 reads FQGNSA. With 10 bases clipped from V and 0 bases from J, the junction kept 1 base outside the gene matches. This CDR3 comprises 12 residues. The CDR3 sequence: CATDRSTDTQYY. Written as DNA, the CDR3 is TGTGCCACGGACAGGAGCACAGATACGCAGTATTAT.

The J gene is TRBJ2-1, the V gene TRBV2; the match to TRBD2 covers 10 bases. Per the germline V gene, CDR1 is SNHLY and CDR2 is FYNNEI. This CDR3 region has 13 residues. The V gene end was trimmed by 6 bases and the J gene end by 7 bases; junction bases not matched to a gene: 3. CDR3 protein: CASRSSGGNEQFF. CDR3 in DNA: TGTGCCAGCAGATCTAGCGGGGGAAATGAGCAGTTCTTC.